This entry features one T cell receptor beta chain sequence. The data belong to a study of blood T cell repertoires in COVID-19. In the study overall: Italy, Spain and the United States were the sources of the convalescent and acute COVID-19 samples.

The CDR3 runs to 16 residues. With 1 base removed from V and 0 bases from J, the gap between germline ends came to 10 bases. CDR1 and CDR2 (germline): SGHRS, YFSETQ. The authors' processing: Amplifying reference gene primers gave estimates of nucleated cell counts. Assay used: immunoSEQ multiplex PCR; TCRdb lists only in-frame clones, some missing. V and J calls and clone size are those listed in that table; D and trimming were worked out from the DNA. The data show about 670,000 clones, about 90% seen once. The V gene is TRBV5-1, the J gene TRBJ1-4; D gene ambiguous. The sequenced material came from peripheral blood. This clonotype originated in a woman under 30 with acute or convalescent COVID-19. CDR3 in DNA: TGCGCCAGCAGCTTGAGCGTTCAGACAACTAATGAAAAACTGTTTTTT. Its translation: CASSLSVQTTNEKLFF.